This T cell receptor beta chain came from a study of cytomegalovirus exposure and HLA in healthy donors. Vbeta (60) and Jbeta (13) primers were used in the PCR. Original processing methods: Later work found approximately 80 million unique TCR beta chains, with about 10 million shared. Clones were read by immunoSEQ multiplex PCR, and TCRdb kept only the in-frame ones, dropping some. V and J calls and clone size are as listed in that table; D and trimming were resolved from the DNA. Of about 150,000 clones listed, around 80% were seen once; the top ten hold approximately 6%. This clone was observed a handful of times. The sequenced sample consisted of PBMCs. The TCR originated in a man aged 25 to 45 in good health and CMV-seropositive.

Here the CDR3 reads CASGWTGNTGELFF. The CDR3 coding sequence is TGTGCCAGCGGGTGGACGGGAAACACCGGGGAGCTGTTTTTT. The chain uses TRBV6-5 and TRBJ2-2, with D maybe TRBD2 (5 bases). Trimming took 8 bases from V and 2 from J, leaving 12 bases between them. Germline CDR1 and CDR2: MNHEY and SVGAGI. CDR3 size: 14 residues.